These 27 T cell receptor beta chains were sequenced from one sample in a study of cytomegalovirus exposure and HLA in healthy donors. Both 60 Vbeta primers and 13 Jbeta primers went into the PCR. The repertoire was sequenced with immunoSEQ multiplex PCR; TCRdb's copy has only in-frame clones and lacks some. Counted here are under 150,000 clones, less than 9.5% occurring once; the ten biggest clones make up about 2%. Sequenced sample: PBMCs. Every receptor here comes from a male donor in good health and CMV-seronegative.

CDR3 in amino acids: CASSQDRTWTSGINEQFF. For the CDR3, the DNA is TGCGCCAGCAGCCAAGACCGAACATGGACTAGCGGGATCAATGAGCAGTTCTTC. The chain combines TRBV4-3 with TRBJ2-1; 12 bases agree with TRBD2. This CDR3 is built from 18 residues. The germline V gene encodes CDR1 LGHNA and CDR2 YSLEER. V shed 0 bases and J 6 bases; nucleotides not matched to a gene: 9.

In this sample, this clone turned up a few times. This chain uses TRBV9 with TRBJ2-1, with 9 bases identical to TRBD2. In germline, CDR1 is SGDLS, CDR2 YYNGEE. Losses at the gene ends were 2 bases for V and 4 bases for J; bases not matched to a gene: 7. The CDR3 spans 16 residues. CDR3 protein: CASSVFRTSEYNEQFF. The CDR3, as DNA: TGTGCCAGCAGCGTGTTCCGGACTAGCGAGTACAATGAGCAGTTCTTC.

The rearrangement joins TRBV5-1 to TRBJ1-4, with 8 bases aligning to TRBD1. The junction had 13 bases not matched to a gene; V was cut back by 4 bases and J by 8 bases. Germline V gene sequence: CDR1 SGHRS, CDR2 YFSETQ. The CDR3 runs 16 residues. CDR3 in amino acids: CASSLGQGQGREKLFF. Written as DNA, the CDR3 is TGCGCCAGCAGCCTCGGCCAAGGACAGGGTAGAGAAAAACTGTTTTTT.

This clone was picked up a small number of times. The chain combines TRBV19 with TRBJ1-5; D call uncertain. There are 16 residues in the CDR3. Trimming pared 7 bases from V and 4 bases from J, leaving 20 bases between. The germline V gene has CDR1 LNHDA and CDR2 SQIVND (reference sequence). CDR3 loop: CASTFRRGRGNQPQHF. The CDR3 bases are TGTGCCAGTACATTCAGACGGGGAAGAGGGAATCAGCCCCAGCATTTT.

This clone has a handful of counts. V gene TRBV7-9 combines with J gene TRBJ2-7; no clear D. Germline lookup yields CDR1 SEHNR and CDR2 FQNEAQ (reference sequence). V was pared by 4 bases and J by 2 bases, with 9 bases between. CDR3 length equals 13 residues. The CDR3 reads CASSSTGPYEQYF. The CDR3 nucleotides read TGTGCCAGCAGCTCGACTGGTCCCTACGAGCAGTACTTC.

The chain links TRBV4-2 to TRBJ2-1; 9 bases agree with TRBD2. CDR1 is LGHNA, CDR2 YNFKEQ, per germline. V was clipped by 2 bases and J by 1 base; unmatched bases: 6. The CDR3 runs 17 residues. The CDR3 DNA sequence: TGTGCCAGCAGCCAACTGGACGCGGGGGGGTCCTACAATGAGCAGTTCTTC. This sequence encodes CASSQLDAGGSYNEQFF.

The chain recombines TRBV28 with TRBJ2-7; 10 bases fit TRBD1. The length of the CDR3 is 12 residues. After removal of 7 bases from V and 7 bases from J, the junction contained 4 bases not matched to a gene. The germline V gene has CDR1 MDHEN and CDR2 SYDVKM. CDR3 sequence (DNA): TGTGCCAGCACCGCGGGACAGGGGGAGCAGTACTTC. Protein sequence: CASTAGQGEQYF.

V gene TRBV7-9 combines with J gene TRBJ2-3; TRBD2 matches 10 bases. J gave up 1 base and V 5 bases, and 3 bases lay outside the gene matches. Germline V gene lookup returns CDR1 SEHNR and CDR2 FQNEAQ (reference sequence). The CDR3 loop spans 15 amino acids. The DNA of the CDR3 is TGTGCCAGCAGCCCAGGGACTAGCGGCACAGATACGCAGTATTTT. This encodes CASSPGTSGTDTQYF.

The chain uses TRBV28 and TRBJ1-5, with 9 bases lining up with TRBD1. This CDR3 comprises 15 residues. CDR1 MDHEN and CDR2 SYDVKM come from the germline V gene. Trimming cost V 6 bases and J 4 bases; bases outside gene matches: 7. CDR3 in DNA: TGTGCCAGCAGAACCCCGGGACAGGGAAATCAGCCCCAGCATTTT. Amino acid sequence: CASRTPGQGNQPQHF.

The rearrangement uses TRBV19 and TRBJ1-1; 7 bases are a match to TRBD1. V lost 5 bases, J lost 6 bases, and 21 bases stayed unmatched. The CDR3 extends over 18 amino acids. Germline CDR1 is LNHDA and CDR2 is SQIVND (reference sequence). CDR3 residues: CASSPGGGLGWRIPEAFF. CDR3 coding DNA: TGTGCCAGTAGTCCAGGAGGGGGCCTCGGGTGGAGGATTCCTGAAGCTTTCTTT.

This clone was picked up a small number of times. V and J are TRBV11-1 and TRBJ2-7; D unresolved. The CDR3 sequence is 13 residues long. Germline CDR1 SGHAT, CDR2 FQDESV (reference sequence). The V end lost 2 bases, the J end lost 1 base, and 6 bases lay between the germline ends. CDR3 sequence: CASSLLSSYEQYF. The CDR3 coding sequence is TGTGCCAGCAGCTTATTGAGTTCCTACGAGCAGTACTTC.

This clone was observed a few times. The CDR3 coding sequence is TGTGCCAGCAGCAGCGGTCCCATGGGTGAGCAGTACTTC. Its protein product is CASSSGPMGEQYF. The chain couples TRBV7-9 to TRBJ2-7; tentatively, D is TRBD2 (5 bases). This CDR3 has 13 amino acids. CDR1 and CDR2 from the germline V gene are SEHNR and FQNEAQ (reference sequence). The V and J ends lost 5 bases and 7 bases respectively, with 15 bases between them.

J is TRBJ1-2 and V is TRBV7-2; 7 bases align to TRBD1. This CDR3 comprises 15 residues. With V trimmed by 4 bases and J by 4 bases, 9 bases remained unmatched. Germline V gene data show CDR1 as SGHTA and CDR2 as FQGNSA. The CDR3 sequence: CASSSGAGGPYGYTF. The CDR3 DNA reads as TGTGCCAGCAGCTCGGGGGCAGGGGGGCCCTATGGCTACACCTTC.

This sequence joins TRBV28 and TRBJ2-1, with 8 bases fitting TRBD1. V trimming: 7 bases; J trimming: 9 bases; junction bases outside the gene matches: 5. The V gene's germline CDR1 is MDHEN and CDR2 SYDVKM. This CDR3 region has 12 residues. The CDR3 loop is CASNTDRGEQFF. DNA for the CDR3: TGTGCCAGCAATACCGACAGGGGTGAGCAGTTCTTC. Filled out from reference TRBV28 and TRBJ2-1, the complete variable domain reads DVKVTQSSRYLVKRTGEKVFLECVQDMDHENMFWYRQDPGLGLRLIYFSYDVKMKEKGDIPEGYSVSREKKERFSLILESASTNQTSMYLCASNTDRGEQFFGPGTRLTVL.

This chain connects TRBV19 to TRBJ2-2; 7 bases align to TRBD2. Germline trimming cut 7 bases from V and 6 bases from J; bases unmatched to any gene: 2. There are 12 residues in the CDR3. Germline V gene sequence: CDR1 LNHDA, CDR2 SQIVND (reference sequence). In DNA form, the CDR3 reads TGTGCCAGTACCAGCGGGGCCGGGGAGCTGTTTTTT. Translated: CASTSGAGELFF.

Only a few counts were recorded for this clone. The chain links TRBV28 to TRBJ1-2, with D uncertain. Germline V gene data show CDR1 as MDHEN and CDR2 as SYDVKM. The CDR3 length is 13 residues. V was shortened by 2 bases and J by 8 bases, with 12 bases between the two germline ends. This CDR3 is CASSLLGRLGYTF. DNA for the CDR3: TGTGCCAGCAGTTTACTGGGGAGGTTGGGCTACACCTTC.

The chain employs TRBV2 and TRBJ1-2; 7 nucleotides agree with TRBD1. This CDR3 is 13 amino acids long. V was clipped by 1 base and J by 8 bases; unmatched bases: 4. Germline CDR1 reads SNHLY; CDR2 reads FYNNEI. CDR3 sequence reads: CASSEGQGRGYTF. DNA of the CDR3: TGTGCCAGCAGTGAAGGACAGGGACGAGGCTACACCTTC.

The gene calls are TRBV19 and TRBJ1-1; TRBD1 might be the D (6 bases). The CDR3 runs to 15 residues. V was trimmed by 7 bases and J by 0 bases, leaving 15 bases between them. Per the germline V gene, CDR1 is LNHDA and CDR2 is SQIVND (reference sequence). The CDR3 region has the DNA TGTGCCAGTAATCCGGCAGGGGCAATGAACACTGAAGCTTTCTTT. Translated, it gives CASNPAGAMNTEAFF.

This clone has more than one count but fewer than ten. V and J are TRBV7-6 and TRBJ2-1; maybe TRBD2 (6 bases). The V gene lost 5 bases and the J gene lost 2 bases, with 13 bases spanning the gap. This CDR3 is 15 amino acids long. Germline V gives CDR1 SGHVS, CDR2 FNYEAQ. As DNA, the CDR3 is TGTGCCAGCAGCCCCCCGGCGGGACCCTACAATGAGCAGTTCTTC. Translation gives CASSPPAGPYNEQFF.

The chain is built from TRBV5-6 and TRBJ2-1; D is possibly TRBD2 (6 bases). Trimming left V 1 base short and J 8 bases short, with 22 bases between. The CDR3 has 17 residues. Germline CDR1 and CDR2: SGHDT and YYEEEE. CDR3 DNA: TGTGCCAGCAGCTTGTCTAGCGTTCTTGTGTATGGCGATGAGCAGTTCTTC. Amino acids: CASSLSSVLVYGDEQFF.

The gene calls are TRBV4-1 and TRBJ2-2; a weak D match, TRBD1 (5 bases). The length of the CDR3 is 17 residues. The germline V gene has CDR1 MGHRA and CDR2 YSYEKL. Trimming removed 2 bases at V and 1 base at J, with 14 bases between. The CDR3 here is CASSQSLQGLNTGELFF. CDR3 DNA sequence: TGCGCCAGCAGCCAAAGTCTTCAGGGTTTGAACACCGGGGAGCTGTTTTTT.

The rearrangement joins TRBV6-1 to TRBJ1-6, with TRBD1 identical over 8 bases. The germline gives CDR1 MNHNS, CDR2 SASEGT. There are 15 residues in the CDR3. J lost 9 bases, V lost 7 bases, and 11 bases had no gene match. CDR3 loop: CASNLGQGSGSPLHF. The CDR3 region has the DNA TGTGCCAGCAACCTAGGACAGGGCTCGGGTTCACCCCTCCACTTT.

This clone was detected only a few times. The chain uses TRBV27 and TRBJ2-7; TRBD1 matches 8 bases. Germline CDR1 MNHEY, CDR2 SMNVEV (reference sequence). This CDR3 is 13 amino acids long. The V segment lost 7 bases and the J segment 6 bases; nucleotides outside the gene matches: 8. The CDR3 protein is CASNPTGVGEQYF. In nucleotides, the CDR3 is TGTGCCAGCAACCCGACAGGGGTCGGCGAGCAGTACTTC.

There are a few counts of this clone. This sequence joins TRBV6-5 and TRBJ1-1, with TRBD1 as a possible D gene (5 bases). Trimming took 2 bases from V and 4 from J, leaving 8 bases between them. The germline gives CDR1 MNHEY, CDR2 SVGAGI. CDR3 length: 13 amino acids. CDR3 sequence (DNA): TGTGCCAGCAGTTACGCAGGGCGCACTGAAGCTTTCTTT. Translated, it gives CASSYAGRTEAFF.

V and J are TRBV7-8 and TRBJ2-3; 8 bases are a match to TRBD2. This CDR3 region has 16 residues. The trim removed 5 bases at V and 2 bases at J, leaving 9 bases unmatched. Germline V gene lookup returns CDR1 SGHVS and CDR2 FQNEAQ. Here the CDR3 reads CASSPRGGPDTDTQYF. For the CDR3, the DNA is TGTGCCAGCAGCCCCCGGGGGGGCCCAGACACAGATACGCAGTATTTT.

The rearrangement uses TRBV2 and TRBJ2-7; a possible D gene is TRBD2 (5 bases). V was shortened by 2 bases and J by 3 bases, with 17 bases between the two germline ends. CDR3 size: 16 residues. Germline V gene data show CDR1 as SNHLY and CDR2 as FYNNEI. The CDR3 nucleotides read TGTGCCAGCAGTGAAAGAGAGCGGCCTATACTCTACGAGCAGTACTTC. Encoded protein: CASSERERPILYEQYF.

This clone was seen only a few times. V gene TRBV28 combines with J gene TRBJ1-2; D is unclear. The germline V and J ends were trimmed by 5 bases and 2 bases, with 12 bases remaining between them. Per germline, CDR1 MDHEN and CDR2 SYDVKM. This CDR3 has 14 amino acids. The CDR3 reads CASSPTAANYGYTF. The DNA for the CDR3 is TGTGCCAGCAGTCCCACAGCGGCCAACTATGGCTACACCTTC.